This passage covers 8 T cell receptor beta chains from one sample sequenced in a study of T cells after yellow fever vaccination. MiXCR, run by TCRdb on the 5' RACE reads, gives a single entry per CDR3 protein. The sample shows some 500,000 distinct CDR3 sequences, 13% of them seen only once. The sample here was PBMCs, taken on the day of the yellow fever booster vaccination. These receptors were collected from a young man who received the YFV17D yellow fever vaccine.

In this sample, this clonotype turned up many times. The chain is built from TRBV20-1 and TRBJ1-1; no clear D. This CDR3 spans 15 amino acids. V was clipped by 0 bases and J by 6 bases, with 17 bases between them. Germline loops: CDR1 DFQATT, CDR2 SNEGSKA (reference sequence). The CDR3 sequence is CSARDSGRGGAEAFF. DNA for the CDR3: TGCAGTGCTAGAGATTCCGGGCGGGGAGGAGCTGAAGCTTTCTTT.

The chain is built from TRBV18 and TRBJ2-7; possibly TRBD1 for D (5 bases). CDR1 and CDR2 from the germline V gene are KGHSH and LQKENI. V lost 2 bases to trimming and J lost 2 bases, with 13 bases between them. CDR3 length equals 15 residues. Here the CDR3 DNA reads TGTGCCAGCTCACCAGTGGCAGGGTTCCCCTACGAGCAGTACTTC. It specifies CASSPVAGFPYEQYF.

This clonotype was observed a handful of times. The CDR3 sequence: CASSPRGGDTQYF. The DNA of the CDR3 is TGTGCCAGCAGCCCCAGGGGGGGAGATACGCAGTATTTT. The V and J genes are TRBV7-7 and TRBJ2-3; D assignment may be TRBD1 or TRBD2 (7 bases each). Trimming removed 5 bases at V and 5 bases at J, with 11 bases between. This CDR3 is 13 amino acids long. Germline CDR1 reads SSHAT; CDR2 reads FNYEAQ (reference sequence).

V gene TRBV6-1 combines with J gene TRBJ2-5, with D uncertain. CDR3 length: 12 amino acids. Trimming stripped 1 base from V and 4 bases from J, with 4 bases between. Germline loops: CDR1 MNHNS, CDR2 SASEGT. CDR3 amino acids: CASSEVGETQYF. CDR3 sequence (DNA): TGTGCCAGCAGTGAAGTCGGAGAGACCCAGTACTTC.

This clonotype showed up just a few times. This chain uses TRBV6-1 with TRBJ2-7; TRBD1 agrees at 10 bases. V lost 4 bases, J lost 5 bases, and 11 bases stayed unmatched. Germline V gene data show CDR1 as MNHNS and CDR2 as SASEGT. The CDR3 loop spans 16 amino acids. Written as DNA, the CDR3 is TGTGCCAGCAGTGGCCGGGACAGGGGCTGGGAAAACGAGCAGTACTTC. It specifies CASSGRDRGWENEQYF.

This clonotype was counted a few times. The chain uses TRBV6-1 and TRBJ2-3; a possible D gene is TRBD1 (6 bases). V was cut by 6 bases and J by 14 bases, with 24 bases left in between. The CDR3 extends over 14 amino acids. Per germline, CDR1 MNHNS and CDR2 SASEGT. Written as DNA, the CDR3 is TGTGCCAGCAGGGACAGCACCGTCCCAACGCAGTGGTATTTT. This translates into CASRDSTVPTQWYF.

The rearrangement uses TRBV10-3 and TRBJ2-2, with D unclear. Trimming left V 2 bases short and J 3 bases short, with 7 bases between. The germline gives CDR1 ENHRY, CDR2 SYGVKD. The CDR3 covers 14 residues. CDR3 in amino acids: CAISERLDTGELFF. CDR3 DNA: TGTGCCATCAGTGAGAGGCTGGACACCGGGGAGCTGTTTTTT.

This sequence joins TRBV20-1 and TRBJ2-1, with D perhaps TRBD2 (7 bases). Germline assignment: CDR1 DFQATT and CDR2 SNEGSKA (reference sequence). The CDR3 length is 12 residues. Trimming shortened V by 2 bases and J by 8 bases, and 10 bases separated the two germline ends. This CDR3 is CSARPGGHEQFF. In DNA form, the CDR3 reads TGCAGTGCTAGACCCGGGGGGCATGAGCAGTTCTTC.